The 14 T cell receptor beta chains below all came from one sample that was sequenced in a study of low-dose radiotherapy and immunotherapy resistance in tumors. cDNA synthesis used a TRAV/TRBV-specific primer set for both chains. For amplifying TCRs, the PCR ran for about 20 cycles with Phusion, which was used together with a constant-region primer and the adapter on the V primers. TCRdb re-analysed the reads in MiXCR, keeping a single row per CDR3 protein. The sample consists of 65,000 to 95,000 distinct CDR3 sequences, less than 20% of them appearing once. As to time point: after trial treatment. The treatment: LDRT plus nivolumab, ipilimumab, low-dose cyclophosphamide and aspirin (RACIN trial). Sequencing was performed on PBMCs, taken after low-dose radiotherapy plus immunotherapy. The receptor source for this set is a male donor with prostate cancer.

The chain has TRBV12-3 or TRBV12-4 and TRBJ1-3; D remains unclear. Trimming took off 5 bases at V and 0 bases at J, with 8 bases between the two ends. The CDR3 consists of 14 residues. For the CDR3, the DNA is TGTGCCAGCAGTATCACAAGCTCTGGAAACACCATATATTTT. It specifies CASSITSSGNTIYF.

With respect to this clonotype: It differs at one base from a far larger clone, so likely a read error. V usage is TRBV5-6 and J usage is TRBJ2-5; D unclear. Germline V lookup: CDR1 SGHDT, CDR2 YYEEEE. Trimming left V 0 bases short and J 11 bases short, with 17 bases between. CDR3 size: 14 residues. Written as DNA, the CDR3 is TGTGCCAGCAGCTTGGTAGGCCGAAACAATGAGCAGTACTTC. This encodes CASSLVGRNNEQYF. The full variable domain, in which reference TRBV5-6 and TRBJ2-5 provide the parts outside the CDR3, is DAGVTQSPTHLIKTRGQQVTLRCSPKSGHDTVSWYQQALGQGPQFIFQYYEEEERQRGNFPDRFSGHQFPNYSSELNVNALLLGDSALYLCASSLVGRNNEQYFGPGTRLLVL.

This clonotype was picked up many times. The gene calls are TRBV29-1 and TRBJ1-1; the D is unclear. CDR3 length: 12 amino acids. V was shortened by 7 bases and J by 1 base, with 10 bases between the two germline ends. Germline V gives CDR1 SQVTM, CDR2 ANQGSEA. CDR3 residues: CSGRTANTEAFF. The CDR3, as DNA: TGCAGCGGGCGGACGGCGAACACTGAAGCTTTCTTT.

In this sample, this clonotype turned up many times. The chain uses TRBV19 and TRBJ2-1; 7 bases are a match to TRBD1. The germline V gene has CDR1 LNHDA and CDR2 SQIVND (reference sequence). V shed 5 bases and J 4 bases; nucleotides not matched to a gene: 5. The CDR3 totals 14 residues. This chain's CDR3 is CASSPSDRYNEQFF. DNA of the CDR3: TGTGCCAGTAGTCCATCGGACAGGTACAATGAGCAGTTCTTC.

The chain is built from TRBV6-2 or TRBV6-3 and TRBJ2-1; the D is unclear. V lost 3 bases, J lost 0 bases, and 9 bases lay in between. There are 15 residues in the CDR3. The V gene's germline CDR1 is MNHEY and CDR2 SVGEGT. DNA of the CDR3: TGTGCCAGCAGTTATATCATCCGCTCCTACAATGAGCAGTTCTTC. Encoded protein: CASSYIIRSYNEQFF.

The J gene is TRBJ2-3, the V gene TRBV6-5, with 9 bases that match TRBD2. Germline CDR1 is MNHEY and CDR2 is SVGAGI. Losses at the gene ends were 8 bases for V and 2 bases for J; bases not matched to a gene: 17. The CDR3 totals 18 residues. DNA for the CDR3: TGTGCCAGCGGGGCGCTGGCGGGAGGGCCATTCGACACAGATACGCAGTATTTT. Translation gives CASGALAGGPFDTDTQYF.

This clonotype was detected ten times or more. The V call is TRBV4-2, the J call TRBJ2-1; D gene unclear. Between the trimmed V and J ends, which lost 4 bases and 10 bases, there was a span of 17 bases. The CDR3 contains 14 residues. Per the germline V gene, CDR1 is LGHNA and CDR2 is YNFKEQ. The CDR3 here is CASSRTSSSEEQFF. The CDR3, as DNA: TGTGCCAGCAGCCGAACCTCATCAAGTGAGGAGCAGTTCTTC.

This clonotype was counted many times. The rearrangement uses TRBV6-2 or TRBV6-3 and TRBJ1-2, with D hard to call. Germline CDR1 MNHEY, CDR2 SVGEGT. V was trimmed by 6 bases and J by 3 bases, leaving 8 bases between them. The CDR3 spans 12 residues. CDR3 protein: CASRDWDYGYTF. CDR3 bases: TGTGCCAGCAGGGATTGGGACTATGGCTACACCTTC.

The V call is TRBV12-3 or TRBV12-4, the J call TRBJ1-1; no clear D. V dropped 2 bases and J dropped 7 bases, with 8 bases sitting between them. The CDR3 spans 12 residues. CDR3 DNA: TGTGCCAGCAGTTTATCGGCCTTTGAAGCTTTCTTT. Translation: CASSLSAFEAFF.

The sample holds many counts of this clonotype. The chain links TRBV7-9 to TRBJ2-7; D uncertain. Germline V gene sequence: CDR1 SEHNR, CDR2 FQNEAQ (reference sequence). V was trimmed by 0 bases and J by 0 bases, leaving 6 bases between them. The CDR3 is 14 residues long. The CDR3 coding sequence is TGTGCCAGCAGCTTAGCGGAAGCCTCCTACGAGCAGTACTTC. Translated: CASSLAEASYEQYF. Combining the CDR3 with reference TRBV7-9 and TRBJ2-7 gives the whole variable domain DTGVSQNPRHKITKRGQNVTFRCDPISEHNRLYWYRQTLGQGPEFLTYFQNEAQLEKSRLLSDRFSAERPKGSFSTLEIQRTEQGDSAMYLCASSLAEASYEQYFGPGTRLTVT.

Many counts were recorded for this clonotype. The CDR3 loop is CASSPLGEGTDTQYF. DNA for the CDR3: TGTGCCAGCAGTCCTTTAGGGGAGGGCACAGATACGCAGTATTTT. The chain is built from TRBV28 and TRBJ2-3, with TRBD2 as a possible D gene (6 bases). Trimming shortened V by 5 bases and J by 1 base, and 13 bases separated the two germline ends. Germline V CDR1 and CDR2: MDHEN, SYDVKM. The CDR3 loop spans 15 amino acids. Complete variable domain (other parts from reference TRBV28 and TRBJ2-3): DVKVTQSSRYLVKRTGEKVFLECVQDMDHENMFWYRQDPGLGLRLIYFSYDVKMKEKGDIPEGYSVSREKKERFSLILESASTNQTSMYLCASSPLGEGTDTQYFGPGTRLTVL.

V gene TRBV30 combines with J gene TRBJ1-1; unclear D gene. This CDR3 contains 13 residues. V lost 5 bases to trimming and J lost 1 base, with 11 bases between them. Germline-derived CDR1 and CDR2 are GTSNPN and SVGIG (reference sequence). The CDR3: CAWLRQANTEAFF. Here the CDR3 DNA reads TGTGCCTGGCTGAGGCAGGCGAACACTGAAGCTTTCTTT.

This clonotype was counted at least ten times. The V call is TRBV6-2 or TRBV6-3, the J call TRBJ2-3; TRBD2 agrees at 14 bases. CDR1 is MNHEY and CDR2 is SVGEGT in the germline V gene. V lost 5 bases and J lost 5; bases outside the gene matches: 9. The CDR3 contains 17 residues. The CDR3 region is CASSPGTSGRRGDTQYF. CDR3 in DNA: TGTGCCAGCAGTCCGGGGACTAGCGGGAGACGGGGAGATACGCAGTATTTT.

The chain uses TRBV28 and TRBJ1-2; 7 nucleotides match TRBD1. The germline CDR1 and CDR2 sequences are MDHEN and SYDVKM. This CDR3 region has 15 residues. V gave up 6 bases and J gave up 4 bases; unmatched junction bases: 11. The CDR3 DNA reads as TGTGCCAGCAGCCGGGAGGGACAGTTCAGCTATGGCTACACCTTC. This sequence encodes CASSREGQFSYGYTF.